The T cell receptor beta chain described here comes from a study of T cell responses to AZD1222 COVID-19 vaccine. Study outcomes and limitations: Repertoire samples came only from after the peak T cell response. Close to half of all spike-specific TCRs reportedly target regions of the variants that are unmutated.

Turning to this clone: Its antigen is not identified.

Assay used: immunoSEQ multiplex PCR; TCRdb lists only in-frame clones, some missing. This sample yields some 140,000 clones, of which around 90% are seen a single time; 5% to 6.5% belongs to the top ten. Unmatched junction bases numbered 6, after V lost 3 bases and J lost 2 bases. In germline, CDR1 is MNHEY, CDR2 SMNVEV (reference sequence). The CDR3 covers 16 residues. The gene calls are TRBV27 and TRBJ2-3; 9 bases line up with TRBD2. This TCR derives from an adult in good health. The sample was peripheral blood, taken on day 0 of AZD1222 vaccination. DNA for the CDR3: TGTGCCAGCAGTTTCGGAGCGGGAGGCCCCACAGATACGCAGTATTTT. Its protein product is CASSFGAGGPTDTQYF.